This paragraph reports one T cell receptor (beta chain). Only Caucasian adults living in Nashville, Tennessee served as donors. The data are from a study of shared clonotypes between healthy human individuals. Produced via immunoSEQ multiplex PCR; TCRdb's table is partial and in-frame only. The sample shows 730,000 or so clones, around 72% of them seen only once. With 8 bases clipped from V and 3 bases from J, the junction kept 6 bases outside the gene matches. Germline CDR1 and CDR2: SNHLY and FYNNEI. CDR3 size: 13 residues. The TCR comes from a woman under 40 in good health. The sequenced material came from memory CD4+ T cells sorted from blood. This sample's subset: CD45RA-negative fraction. The chain carries TRBV2 and TRBJ2-7; 8 nucleotides align to TRBD1. The CDR3 sequence is CASGDRRNYEQYF. The CDR3 DNA follows: TGTGCCAGCGGGGACAGGCGGAACTACGAGCAGTACTTC.